The 21 T cell receptor beta chains presented below share a single source sample, sequenced in a study of CD8 T cells in ankylosing spondylitis. From the 5' RACE reads, TCRdb called clonotypes with MiXCR, one entry per CDR3 protein. The profile shows 250,000 or so distinct CDR3 sequences, 15% to 20% of them singletons. Material: blood, either unsorted or a sorted T cell fraction (not recorded which). These receptors all come from a male donor with ankylosing spondylitis or in good health (not recorded which).

This clonotype was seen a handful of times. The rearrangement links TRBV27 to TRBJ2-5, with TRBD2 matching 11 bases. CDR1 is MNHEY and CDR2 is SMNVEV in the germline V gene (reference sequence). J gave up 1 base and V 5 bases, and 15 bases lay outside the gene matches. The CDR3 sequence is 19 residues long. For the CDR3, the DNA is TGTGCCAGCAGTCCCCGACTAGCGGGAAACCTTAATGGCCAAGAGACCCAGTACTTC. It is translated as CASSPRLAGNLNGQETQYF.

J is TRBJ2-2 and V is TRBV10-3; D remains ambiguous. This CDR3 has 17 residues. Germline assignment: CDR1 ENHRY and CDR2 SYGVKD. Trimming shortened V by 0 bases and J by 0 bases, and 11 bases separated the two germline ends. The CDR3 sequence is CAISESTRQPNTGELFF. In DNA form, the CDR3 reads TGTGCCATCAGTGAGTCGACACGGCAGCCGAACACCGGGGAGCTGTTTTTT.

The chain couples TRBV7-2 to TRBJ2-4; D call uncertain. Trimming removed 5 bases at V and 2 bases at J, with 7 bases between. The CDR3 has 13 amino acids. In germline, CDR1 is SGHTA, CDR2 FQGNSA. The CDR3 DNA reads as TGTGCCAGCAGCCGGCAGCCCAAAAACATTCAGTACTTC. Residues: CASSRQPKNIQYF.

The chain has TRBV7-9 and TRBJ1-1; D not certain. Germline CDR1 and CDR2: SEHNR and FQNEAQ (reference sequence). V was trimmed by 5 bases and J by 4 bases, leaving 11 bases between them. The length of the CDR3 is 13 residues. DNA of the CDR3: TGTGCCAGCAGCCCGAGCGGGTCCACTGAAGCTTTCTTT. This gives the protein CASSPSGSTEAFF.

The count of this clonotype is one. This chain connects TRBV3-1 to TRBJ2-1, with 9 bases lining up with TRBD2. The ends lost 1 base at V and 7 bases at J; junction bases unmatched: 11. The CDR3 extends over 17 amino acids. CDR1 LGHDT and CDR2 YNNKEL come from the germline V gene (reference sequence). The DNA for the CDR3 is TGTGCCAGCAGCCAAGTGCCTTTAGCGGGAGTAGGGAATGAGCAGTTCTTC. It specifies CASSQVPLAGVGNEQFF.

The chain combines TRBV7-2 with TRBJ2-3; 7 bases align to TRBD2. The CDR3 spans 14 residues. Trimming removed 4 bases from V and 2 bases from J; junction bases left unmatched: 3. The germline V gene has CDR1 SGHTA and CDR2 FQGNSA. Here the CDR3 reads CASSWGLNTDTQYF. CDR3 DNA: TGTGCCAGCAGCTGGGGACTAAACACAGATACGCAGTATTTT.

This clonotype was detected only a few times. The rearrangement joins TRBV19 to TRBJ2-7, with D possibly TRBD1 on 6 matching bases. Trimming stripped 10 bases from V and 3 bases from J, with 16 bases between. Per the germline V gene, CDR1 is LNHDA and CDR2 is SQIVND (reference sequence). The CDR3 consists of 13 residues. The CDR3 bases are TGTGCCACCTCCCTGGGGGCGTTCTACGAGCAGTACTTC. Amino acids: CATSLGAFYEQYF.

Ten or more counts support this clonotype. V and J are TRBV5-1 and TRBJ2-5, with 7 bases lining up with TRBD1. The CDR3 is 13 amino acids. Germline V gives CDR1 SGHRS, CDR2 YFSETQ. V shed 3 bases and J 5 bases; nucleotides not matched to a gene: 4. The CDR3 here is CASSSTGMETQYF. The CDR3 nucleotides read TGCGCCAGCAGCTCGACAGGGATGGAGACCCAGTACTTC.

The rearrangement joins TRBV5-1 to TRBJ2-3; 12 bases map to TRBD2. The CDR3 runs to 19 residues. The junction had 16 bases not matched to a gene; V was cut back by 4 bases and J by 4 bases. Germline assignment: CDR1 SGHRS and CDR2 YFSETQ. CDR3 in amino acids: CASSPRGLAGGPWADTQYF. Here the CDR3 DNA reads TGCGCCAGCAGCCCGCGAGGGCTAGCGGGAGGGCCTTGGGCAGATACGCAGTATTTT.

This clonotype was picked up a small number of times. DNA for the CDR3: TGTGCCAGCAGCCCTCCGTGGGAGGGTACGCAGTATTTT. This codes for CASSPPWEGTQYF. This chain connects TRBV14 to TRBJ2-3; TRBD2 matches at 7 bases. V trimming: 4 bases; J trimming: 8 bases; junction bases outside the gene matches: 6. Looked up from germline, CDR1 is SGHDN and CDR2 is FVKESK. The CDR3 runs 13 residues.

The genes are TRBV5-5 and TRBJ1-4; D might be TRBD1 (6 bases). This CDR3 has 15 residues. Germline V gene data show CDR1 as SGHKS and CDR2 as YYEKEE (reference sequence). Trimming cost V 2 bases and J 3 bases, with 11 bases left between them. The chain's CDR3 is CASSFQGIANEKLFF. The CDR3 DNA follows: TGTGCCAGCAGCTTCCAGGGGATAGCTAATGAAAAACTGTTTTTT. Full variable domain (missing parts from reference TRBV5-5 and TRBJ1-4): DAGVTQSPTHLIKTRGQQVTLRCSPISGHKSVSWYQQVLGQGPQFIFQYYEKEERGRGNFPDRFSARQFPNYSSELNVNALLLGDSALYLCASSFQGIANEKLFFGSGTQLSVL.

The table lists this clonotype with a few counts. V usage is TRBV11-1 and J usage is TRBJ1-4; D unclear. Germline lookup yields CDR1 SGHAT and CDR2 FQDESV (reference sequence). The CDR3 covers 18 residues. V lost 1 base and J 8 bases, leaving 23 bases between the germline ends. This CDR3 reads CASSLDAATEGGAEKLFF. The DNA of the CDR3 is TGTGCCAGCAGCTTAGACGCAGCCACAGAGGGCGGTGCGGAAAAACTGTTTTTT.

This clonotype came up many times. V gene TRBV28 combines with J gene TRBJ2-3; 9 positions agree with TRBD2. This CDR3 spans 15 amino acids. Germline V gene data show CDR1 as MDHEN and CDR2 as SYDVKM. The V and J ends lost 6 bases and 4 bases, in that order; junction bases with no gene match: 8. This CDR3 is CASRGWREGPDTQYF. For the CDR3, the DNA is TGTGCCAGCAGGGGGTGGCGGGAGGGCCCAGATACGCAGTATTTT. Supplemented by reference TRBV28 and TRBJ2-3, the full variable domain reads DVKVTQSSRYLVKRTGEKVFLECVQDMDHENMFWYRQDPGLGLRLIYFSYDVKMKEKGDIPEGYSVSREKKERFSLILESASTNQTSMYLCASRGWREGPDTQYFGPGTRLTVL.

This rearrangement joins TRBV6-5 to TRBJ2-3; unclear D gene. The CDR3 loop spans 17 amino acids. Between the trimmed V and J ends, which lost 0 bases and 0 bases, there was a span of 13 bases. Germline loops: CDR1 MNHEY, CDR2 SVGAGI. CDR3 residues: CASSYSRLAESTDTQYF. Written as DNA, the CDR3 is TGTGCCAGCAGTTACTCGAGATTGGCAGAAAGCACAGATACGCAGTATTTT.

This clonotype has more than one count but fewer than ten. The J gene is TRBJ2-7, the V gene TRBV7-9; 8 positions agree with TRBD2. The germline V gene has CDR1 SEHNR and CDR2 FQNEAQ (reference sequence). This CDR3 has 15 amino acids. V gave up 0 bases and J gave up 7 bases; unmatched junction bases: 8. The CDR3 reads CASSLASGGGIEQYF. As DNA, the CDR3 is TGTGCCAGCAGCTTAGCGTCGGGAGGGGGTATTGAGCAGTACTTC.

This clonotype was picked up a small number of times. The chain carries TRBV29-1 and TRBJ2-1; the match to TRBD2 covers 10 bases. Unmatched junction bases numbered 13, after V lost 4 bases and J lost 4 bases. The CDR3 has 17 residues. The germline CDR1 and CDR2 sequences are SQVTM and ANQGSEA. The CDR3 DNA reads as TGCAGCGTTGTCCCCCTAGCTAGCGGGAGAGGGTACAATGAGCAGTTCTTC. Translated, it gives CSVVPLASGRGYNEQFF.

The chain carries TRBV25-1 and TRBJ1-4; D gene uncertain. The V gene lost 5 bases and the J gene lost 8 bases, with 3 bases spanning the gap. There are 10 residues in the CDR3. Germline lookup yields CDR1 MGHDK and CDR2 SYGVNS. CDR3 nucleotides: TGTGCCAGCAGTCAAGAAAAACTGTTTTTT. Amino acids: CASSQEKLFF.

CDR3 coding DNA: TGTGCCAGCAGTTTAGATTCTTGGACCCGGCCTGGCGAGCAGTACTTC. Translated: CASSLDSWTRPGEQYF. V is TRBV28 and J is TRBJ2-7; D remains ambiguous. Germline V CDR1 and CDR2: MDHEN, SYDVKM. The V end lost 2 bases, the J end lost 6 bases, and 20 bases lay between the germline ends. The CDR3 has 16 residues.

This clonotype was seen only a few times. The genes are TRBV12-5 and TRBJ2-3, with D perhaps matching TRBD2 (6 bases). V dropped 8 bases and J dropped 2 bases, with 17 bases sitting between them. This CDR3 region has 15 residues. The germline V gene encodes CDR1 LGHNT and CDR2 FRNRAP. This CDR3 is CASSQTGAYTDTQYF. The CDR3 DNA reads as TGTGCTAGTAGTCAAACGGGAGCTTACACAGATACGCAGTATTTT.

This chain joins TRBV20-1 and TRBJ2-7, with TRBD2 identical over 8 bases. After removal of 3 bases from V and 5 bases from J, the junction contained 6 bases not matched to a gene. Germline CDR1 and CDR2: DFQATT and SNEGSKA (reference sequence). The CDR3 covers 13 residues. The chain's CDR3 is CSASTGRANEQYF. The CDR3 DNA is TGCAGTGCTAGTACCGGGAGGGCTAACGAGCAGTACTTC.

This clonotype occurred a few times. This chain links TRBV4-2 with TRBJ2-1; D may be TRBD1 (5 bases). The CDR3 length is 16 residues. V was shortened by 3 bases and J by 5 bases, with 17 bases between the two germline ends. CDR1 and CDR2 from the germline V gene are LGHNA and YNFKEQ. This chain's CDR3 is CASSQGRQYYNNEQFF. The CDR3 nucleotides read TGTGCCAGCAGCCAGGGGCGGCAGTACTACAACAATGAGCAGTTCTTC.